Listed below are T cell receptor beta chains from one sample, sequenced in a study of radiation and T cells in renal cell carcinoma. Data came from immunoSEQ multiplex PCR; TCRdb stores just in-frame clones and leaves some out. The sample yields just over 150,000 clones, roughly 89% seen once. Here the sequenced sample was blood, taken from a patient whose treatment included radiotherapy and nephrectomy. These receptors came from a woman in her fifties or sixties with renal cell carcinoma. Each CDR3 is given with its conserved first and last residue. D genes are given only for firm matches. Only some rows state a clone size, as once, few, many or a class for expanded clones.

v_gene: TRBV7-9
j_gene: TRBJ1-5
d_gene: .
abundance: .
len: 16
CDR3nt: TGTGCCAGCAGCCCCGCCACCGGGACATACAATCAGCCCCAGCATTTT
CDR3aa: CASSPATGTYNQPQHF

v_gene: TRBV7-3
j_gene: TRBJ2-3
d_gene: .
abundance: .
len: 15
CDR3nt: TGTGCCAGCAGCCTCTCCCCAACTGCCACAGATACGCAGTATTTT
CDR3aa: CASSLSPTATDTQYF

v_gene: TRBV5-8
j_gene: TRBJ1-4
d_gene: TRBD1
abundance: .
len: 15
CDR3nt: TGTGCCAGCAGCTTGGGTGGACAGGGGAATGAAAAACTGTTTTTT
CDR3aa: CASSLGGQGNEKLFF

v_gene: TRBV6-5
j_gene: TRBJ2-3
d_gene: TRBD1
abundance: .
len: 13
CDR3nt: TGTGCCAGATCCAGGACAGGGAACGATACGCAGTATTTT
CDR3aa: CARSRTGNDTQYF

v_gene: TRBV5-6
j_gene: TRBJ1-4
d_gene: .
abundance: .
len: 15
CDR3nt: TGTGCCAGCAGCTTGGAAGGCCCACGAAATGAAAAACTGTTTTTT
CDR3aa: CASSLEGPRNEKLFF

v_gene: TRBV6-1
j_gene: TRBJ1-5
d_gene: .
abundance: .
len: 15
CDR3nt: TGTGCCAGCAGTGAACTGGGGGTCGACAATCAGCCCCAGCATTTT
CDR3aa: CASSELGVDNQPQHF

v_gene: TRBV30
j_gene: TRBJ2-1
d_gene: TRBD1
abundance: .
len: 14
CDR3nt: TGTGCCTGGACCAGGGGGTTAGCCTACAATGAGCAGTTCTTC
CDR3aa: CAWTRGLAYNEQFF

v_gene: TRBV6-1
j_gene: TRBJ1-5
d_gene: .
abundance: few
len: 17
CDR3nt: TGTGCCAGCAGTGCAACGGGTCTCCTAACCTACAATCAGCCCCAGCATTTT
CDR3aa: CASSATGLLTYNQPQHF

v_gene: TRBV4-1
j_gene: TRBJ1-5
d_gene: .
abundance: .
len: 14
CDR3nt: TGCGCCAGCAGCCAGGAAAGGGTCGACCAGCCCCAGCATTTT
CDR3aa: CASSQERVDQPQHF

v_gene: TRBV5-1
j_gene: TRBJ2-5
d_gene: .
abundance: .
len: 14
CDR3nt: TGCGCCAGCAGCTGGGGGAGTGGGGACGAGACCCAGTACTTC
CDR3aa: CASSWGSGDETQYF

v_gene: TRBV5-5
j_gene: TRBJ1-5
d_gene: .
abundance: .
len: 15
CDR3nt: TGTGCCAGCAGCCCGCGGGAGGGGAGCAATCAGCCCCAGCATTTT
CDR3aa: CASSPREGSNQPQHF

v_gene: TRBV5-1
j_gene: TRBJ2-1
d_gene: TRBD2
abundance: .
len: 13
CDR3nt: TGCGCCAGCAGCTTGGTTAGCGGGGATGAGCAGTTCTTC
CDR3aa: CASSLVSGDEQFF